These T cell receptor beta chains were read from a single sample in a study of blood T cell repertoires in COVID-19. Assay: immunoSEQ multiplex PCR; the TCRdb copy retains only in-frame clones and omits some. This sample yields about 51,000 clones, of which approximately 86% are seen a single time; 1.3% belongs to the top ten. The material sequenced was peripheral blood. The source of these receptors is a man aged 55 to 69 with acute or convalescent COVID-19. Both conserved end residues are part of each CDR3. D genes are given only for firm matches. Only some rows state a clone size, as once, few, many or a class for expanded clones.

>TRBJ1-2|TRBV6-6|TRBD1|medium-sized
TGTGCCAGCAACCTCGGACAGGGGGCCGGCTACACCTTC
CASNLGQGAGYTF
>TRBJ2-1|TRBV9|TRBD2|.
TGTGCCAGCAGCGTAGAACAGCGGGGGGGCTGGAATGAGCAGTTCTTC
CASSVEQRGGWNEQFF
>TRBJ2-4|TRBV2|TRBD2|.
TGTGCCAGCAGGAGGACTAGCGGAGAAAACATTCAGTACTTC
CASRRTSGENIQYF
>TRBJ2-2|TRBV11-2|.|.
TGTGCCAGCAGCTTAATGACAGGTTCGAACACCGGGGAGCTGTTTTTT
CASSLMTGSNTGELFF
>TRBJ2-2|TRBV2|.|.
TGTGCCAGCAGCTACAGGCTTGGGGGGGAGCTGTTTTTT
CASSYRLGGELFF
>TRBJ2-1|TRBV19|.|.
TGTGCCAGTAGTTTAACTAGATGGAGCTCCTACAATGAGCAGTTCTTC
CASSLTRWSSYNEQFF
>TRBJ2-1|TRBV19|.|.
TGTGCCAGTAGGCTTCGGGGGAGCTACAATGAGCAGTTCTTC
CASRLRGSYNEQFF
>TRBJ2-1|TRBV9|.|.
TGTGCCAGCAGCGTAGCCCTAGCAGAGCAGTTCTTC
CASSVALAEQFF
>TRBJ1-1|TRBV5-5|.|.
TGTGCCAGCAGCTTGGCCGGGGTGGGGAACACTGAAGCTTTCTTT
CASSLAGVGNTEAFF
>TRBJ1-1|TRBV15|.|.
TGTGCCACCAGCAGAGATCATAACACTGAAGCTTTCTTT
CATSRDHNTEAFF
>TRBJ2-7|TRBV28|.|.
TGTGCCAGCAGTTTCTGGGCCGGCACCTACGAGCAGTACTTC
CASSFWAGTYEQYF
>TRBJ2-2|TRBV6-5|.|.
TGTGCCAGCAGCTCGGTTAGGGGGTACACCGGGGAGCTGTTTTTT
CASSSVRGYTGELFF
>TRBJ1-5|TRBV9|.|.
TGTGCCAGCAGCGTAGAGTCAGGCGGGCAGCCCCAGCATTTT
CASSVESGGQPQHF
>TRBJ2-1|TRBV4-1|.|.
TGCGCCAGCAGCCAAGAGGTAGCAGGGGTTAGCTCCTACAATGAGCAGTTCTTC
CASSQEVAGVSSYNEQFF
>TRBJ1-6|TRBV23-1|.|.
TGCGCCAGCAGTCAATCGAAAGGGCGGGGTAATTCACCCCTCCACTTT
CASSQSKGRGNSPLHF
>TRBJ2-1|TRBV27|TRBD2|.
TGTGCCAGCAGTTCCTGGACTAGCGGGAGAACCAGTGAGCAGTTCTTC
CASSSWTSGRTSEQFF